This note documents a single T cell receptor beta chain sequence. The antigen this receptor binds is unknown. No qualities accompany the bases; no much larger clone lies one base away. The data belong to a study of blood T cell repertoires in COVID-19 (dated by TCRdb to 2018 to 2020). About the study as a whole: Samples from collaborators originated in the United States, Italy and Spain and spanned both the acute and convalescent phases of COVID-19. The material from the prospective study consisted of cDNA or gDNA derived from T cells, B-cell-depleted T cells, or PBMCs. The dataset comprised deeply sampled blood TCRbeta repertoires from subjects exposed to, actively infected with, or recovered from COVID-19. The repertoires were made available in a free public database intended to serve as a resource for research on the immune response to SARS-CoV-2. Samples were obtained from the ongoing ImmuneRACE study (first 160 participants) and from some 1,300 subjects provided by 6 global collaborators. A de-identified subject ID, COVID-19 status, age in years and sex were almost always included in the sample metadata. Where available, HLA class I and class II types were obtained from metadata supplied by the sample provider rather than from assay-based typing.

TCRbeta CDR3 regions were amplified from genomic DNA by means of the immunoSEQ Assay, a bias-controlled multiplex PCR. The published analysis was carried out like this. The number of nucleated cells in each sample was estimated by amplification of reference gene primers within the assay. To quantify the absolute abundance of each unique TCRbeta CDR3 rearrangement, sequence reads were collapsed and filtered. For each sample, productive Simpson clonality was calculated by taking the square root of Simpson's diversity index across productive rearrangements. TCRdb holds this immuneACCESS table with in-frame rearrangements only. Some clones are missing; in checked studies, unresolved V genes explain under half, and the rest has no known cause. The DNA gave D and trimming, while V, J and clone size come from that table. For this sample there are around 260,000 clones; less than 90% appear just once. The biggest ten clones account for under 5.5% of the sample.

Each collaborating institution followed its own protocols to collect whole blood in K2EDTA tubes. Collaborator samples were shipped for TCRbeta analysis as frozen whole blood, isolated PBMCs, or DNA extracted from either sample type. From the cysteine up to the phenylalanine, the CDR3 has a length of 14 residues. Only the CDR3 DNA stays, 42 bases, in frame from base 1. Sequences SGDLS (CDR1) and YYNGEE (CDR2) are obtained from the germline V gene. After removal of 4 bases from V and 4 bases from J, the junction retains 5 bases not matched to a gene. On the study overall, not on this receptor specifically: How much clinical and demographic metadata was included differed by source and by participant, and the metadata was provided uncurated.

This receptor chain uses TRBV9 and TRBJ1-1, with 9 bases aligning to TRBD1. The specimen sequenced was peripheral blood. The TCR originated in a man between 60 and 75 years old with acute or convalescent COVID-19. The DNA sequence reads TGTGCCAGCAGCTCACGACAGGGGGGCACTGAAGCTTTCTTT. This is translated as CASSSRQGGTEAFF.